These 9 T cell receptor beta chains originate from one sample sequenced in a study of tumor-infiltrating lymphocytes in oesophageal squamous cell carcinoma. Each CDR3 protein gets one entry after TCRdb re-called the PCR reads with MiXCR. The sample comprises some 13,000 distinct CDR3 sequences, around 52% of which are singletons, and 42% rests with the top ten. The sample consisted of esophageal tumor tissue. The receptor source for this set is a female donor with esophageal squamous cell carcinoma.

This chain connects TRBV12-3 or TRBV12-4 to TRBJ2-7; D not certain. The CDR3 is 14 residues long. V was pared by 3 bases and J by 5 bases, with 14 bases between. CDR3 sequence reads: CASSFLVVRNEQYF. DNA of the CDR3: TGTGCCAGCAGTTTCCTAGTGGTGCGGAACGAGCAGTACTTC.

Turning to this clonotype: A junction boundary mismatches the germline segment, possibly from a read error. The CDR3 protein is CASSLAGISTDTQYF. CDR3 sequence (DNA): TGTGCCAGCAGCCTAGCGGGGATATCCACAGATACGCAGTATTTT. The chain combines TRBV7-2 with TRBJ2-3, with 9 bases aligning to TRBD2. This CDR3 comprises 15 residues. Germline V gene lookup returns CDR1 SGHTA and CDR2 FQGNSA.

This clonotype was found a few times. This chain uses TRBV7-6 with TRBJ2-3; D is perhaps TRBD1 or TRBD2 (6 bases each). The V end was cut by 4 bases, the J end by 6 bases, with 17 bases between. The CDR3 spans 15 residues. The germline V gene has CDR1 SGHVS and CDR2 FNYEAQ. CDR3 DNA sequence: TGTGCCAGCAGCTCCGGGCACAGGGAGGCCGATACGCAGTATTTT. Its protein is CASSSGHREADTQYF.

J is TRBJ2-5 and V is TRBV6-1; 8 bases are shared with TRBD2. The CDR3 is made up of 16 amino acids. Germline V lookup: CDR1 MNHNS, CDR2 SASEGT. Germline trimming cut 2 bases from V and 11 bases from J; bases unmatched to any gene: 16. The CDR3 DNA is TGTGCCAGCAGTGAATCCTCCAGCGGGGGTTACAATGAGCAGTACTTC. Translated, it gives CASSESSSGGYNEQYF.

V gene TRBV24-1 combines with J gene TRBJ2-1, with 8 nucleotides matching TRBD1. The end of the DNA aligns better with TRBJ2-5, so the J call may be wrong. The germline V gene has CDR1 KGHDR and CDR2 SFDVKD. This CDR3 spans 18 amino acids. The CDR3 coding sequence is TGTGCCACCAGTGCCTTACTTCGACAGGGGACCGAAAAAGAGACCCAGTACTTC. It translates to CATSALLRQGTEKETQYF.

This clonotype was seen only a few times. This chain connects TRBV6-6 to TRBJ2-5; 14 nucleotides align to TRBD2. TRBJ2-7 explains the end of the DNA better; the J call may be wrong. The CDR3 spans 21 residues. CDR1 is MNHNY and CDR2 is SVGAGI in the germline V gene (reference sequence). As DNA, the CDR3 is TGTGCCAGCAGTTCCTTAGCCCGCCGGACTAGCGGGAGGAACAGCGGCTACGAGCAGTACTTC. Translated: CASSSLARRTSGRNSGYEQYF.

By its share, this clonotype is medium-sized. At one end the junction does not follow the germline gene, possibly because of a read error. The chain employs TRBV6-1 and TRBJ2-7; 9 bases are a match to TRBD1. Germline loops: CDR1 MNHNS, CDR2 SASEGT. CDR3 length equals 15 residues. The CDR3 region is CASTGTGWDNSPLHF. CDR3 nucleotides: TGTGCCAGCACCGGGACAGGGTGGGATAATTCACCCCTCCACTTC.

This chain joins TRBV7-2 and TRBJ2-5; no definite D call. Gene TRBJ2-7 matches the end of the DNA better, so the J call may be wrong. The CDR3 totals 15 residues. Germline lookup yields CDR1 SGHTA and CDR2 FQGNSA. This CDR3 reads CASSLGEAVSYEQYF. The CDR3 nucleotides are TGTGCCAGCAGCTTAGGAGAGGCCGTGTCCTACGAGCAGTACTTC.

The DNA of the CDR3 is TGTGCCATCAAGACCTATGTGGAGGGGGCAGAGACCCAGTACTTC. It specifies CAIKTYVEGAETQYF. The chain uses TRBV10-3 and TRBJ2-5; TRBD1 might be the D (7 bases). Trimming shortened V by 7 bases and J by 4 bases, and 19 bases separated the two germline ends. Germline CDR1 reads ENHRY; CDR2 reads SYGVKD. The CDR3 covers 15 residues.